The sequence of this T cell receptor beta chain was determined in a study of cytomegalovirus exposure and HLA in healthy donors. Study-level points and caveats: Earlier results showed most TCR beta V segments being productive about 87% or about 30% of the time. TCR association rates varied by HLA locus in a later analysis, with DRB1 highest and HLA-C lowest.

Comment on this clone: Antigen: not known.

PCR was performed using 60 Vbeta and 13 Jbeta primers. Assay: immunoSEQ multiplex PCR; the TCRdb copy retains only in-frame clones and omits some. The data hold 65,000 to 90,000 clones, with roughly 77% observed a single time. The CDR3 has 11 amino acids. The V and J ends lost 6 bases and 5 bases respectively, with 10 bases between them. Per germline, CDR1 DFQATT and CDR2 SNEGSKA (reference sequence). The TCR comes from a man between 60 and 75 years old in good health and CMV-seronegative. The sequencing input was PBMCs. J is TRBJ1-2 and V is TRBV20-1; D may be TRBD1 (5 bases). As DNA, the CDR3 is TGCAGTGCCATTGGACATTATGGCTACACCTTC. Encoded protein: CSAIGHYGYTF.